This TCR beta chain is from a study of T cells after yellow fever vaccination. Study results and caveats: Among primary-vaccination clones, most reappeared after the booster, at approximately 96% for CD4 and about 90% for CD8.

V was clipped by 3 bases and J by 6 bases, with 8 bases between them. Germline values: CDR1 MNHEY, CDR2 SMNVEV (reference sequence). CDR3 length: 13 amino acids. Of note for this clonotype: The antigen remains undetermined.

TCRdb processed the 5' RACE reads anew with MiXCR; each CDR3 protein has one entry. This table has about 580,000 distinct CDR3 sequences, around 17% appearing once. The specimen was PBMCs, collected less than 6 days after the first yellow fever vaccination. This clonotype was sampled from a man aged 18-30 years who received the YFV17D yellow fever vaccine. The chain carries TRBV27 and TRBJ2-2, with TRBD1 as a possible D gene (5 bases). The DNA for the CDR3 is TGTGCCAGCAGTTTCTCAGGGTCCGGGGAGCTGTTTTTT. Translating gives CASSFSGSGELFF.